These T cell receptor beta chains were read from a single sample in a study of T cell responses to AZD1222 COVID-19 vaccine. The repertoire was sequenced with immunoSEQ multiplex PCR; TCRdb's copy has only in-frame clones and lacks some. The sample includes 150,000 to 200,000 clones, around nine tenths seen only once; the top ten take more than 25%. This sample comprised peripheral blood, obtained 28 days after the second AZD1222 dose. These receptors originate from an adult who received the AZD1222 COVID-19 vaccine. The CDR3 runs from the conserved cysteine through the conserved F or W. D genes are given only for firm matches. Rows give clone size only sometimes, using once, few, many, or a class for an expanded clone.

d_call	clone_size	v_call	j_call	cdr3_nt	cdr3_aa
TRBD1	-	TRBV18	TRBJ2-7	TGTGCCAGCTCACCATTAGGGACAGGGTTAAACGAGCAGTACTTC	CASSPLGTGLNEQYF
TRBD1	once	TRBV5-1	TRBJ2-5	TGCGCCAGCAGCTCAGGACAGGGGGGAGAGACCCAGTACTTC	CASSSGQGGETQYF
-	-	TRBV9	TRBJ1-1	TGTGCCAGCAGCGTCAACGGTGGCGCTGAAGCTTTCTTT	CASSVNGGAEAFF
-	-	TRBV30	TRBJ2-2	TGTGCCTGGGGGAATGGGAACACCGGGGAGCTGTTTTTT	CAWGNGNTGELFF
-	-	TRBV5-4	TRBJ1-2	TGTGCCAGCAGCTTGGCAGGAACTGGAGGCTACACCTTC	CASSLAGTGGYTF
-	-	TRBV14	TRBJ2-5	TGTGCCAGCAGCCAAGATGCAGGGATAGACAGGCGTATTCGAGAGACCCAGTACTTC	CASSQDAGIDRRIRETQYF
TRBD2	-	TRBV6-4	TRBJ2-1	TGTGCCAGCAGTCCGCTAGCGGGGGGTACGCGGCAGTTCTTC	CASSPLAGGTRQFF
-	few	TRBV27	TRBJ2-7	TGTGCCAGCAGTTTTTTGGGGGCCCAGGGTGGCGAGCAGTACTTC	CASSFLGAQGGEQYF
-	-	TRBV12-3/TRBV12-4	TRBJ2-2	TGTGCCAGCAGTGAAACTAGTGAAGGGGAGCTGTTTTTT	CASSETSEGELFF
-	-	TRBV7-3	TRBJ2-2	TGTGCCAGCAGCTTAAGGGCGGGGTTCGCGAACACCGGGGAGCTGTTTTTT	CASSLRAGFANTGELFF
-	few	TRBV11-2	TRBJ2-7	TGTGCCAGCAGCGAGAGCCTGGCATCCGAGCAGTACTTC	CASSESLASEQYF
TRBD2	-	TRBV7-9	TRBJ2-2	TGTGCCAGCAGTCGGACTAGCGGTACCACCTCCGGGGAGCTGTTTTTT	CASSRTSGTTSGELFF
-	-	TRBV30	TRBJ2-1	TGTGCCTCGGCCGAACCTAATGAGCAGTTCTTC	CASAEPNEQFF
TRBD2	-	TRBV10-3	TRBJ2-7	TGTGCCATTCACCGAGAGAGACAGCGGGGGGACGAGCAGTACTTC	CAIHRERQRGDEQYF
TRBD1	many	TRBV5-1	TRBJ2-7	TGCGCCAGCAGCTTGTCTCCGGGACAGGGCTACGAGCAGTACTTC	CASSLSPGQGYEQYF
TRBD1	few	TRBV19	TRBJ2-7	TGTGCCAGTAGGGACAGGGCCGAGGACGAGCAGTACTTC	CASRDRAEDEQYF
-	-	TRBV4-2	TRBJ2-2	TGTGCCAGCAGCCGGACAGATGAGGCCGGGGAGCTGTTTTTT	CASSRTDEAGELFF
TRBD1	-	TRBV6-5	TRBJ1-2	TGTGCCAGCAGCTCGGGACAGGGAAACTATGGCTACACCTTC	CASSSGQGNYGYTF
TRBD2	-	TRBV7-9	TRBJ2-1	TGTGCCAGCAGCTTTCCGCGGGAGGGGACCCAAGGAGGTGAGCAGTTCTTC	CASSFPREGTQGGEQFF
TRBD1	once	TRBV6-2/TRBV6-3	TRBJ2-7	TGTGCCAGCAGTTACCCTCCGGACAGGGGCCACGAGCAGTACTTC	CASSYPPDRGHEQYF
-	-	TRBV19	TRBJ2-3	TGTGCCTTGACCGGGGATGAGAGCTCGCCAGGGATGGGAGATACGCAGTATTTT	CALTGDESSPGMGDTQYF
TRBD2	-	TRBV11-2	TRBJ2-2	TGTGCCAGCATCCTAGCGGGAGGGGGAGCGACCGGGGAGCTGTTTTTT	CASILAGGGATGELFF
-	-	TRBV3-1/TRBV3-2	TRBJ1-3	TGTGCCAGCAGCCAGTCCGTCCAAAGCGGAAACACCATATATTTT	CASSQSVQSGNTIYF
-	-	TRBV4-1	TRBJ2-5	TGCGCCAGCAGCCAAACGACAGGAGCGGGGGAGACCCAGTACTTC	CASSQTTGAGETQYF
TRBD1	once	TRBV19	TRBJ2-5	TGTGCCAGTAGTATGGGGGACAGGGAGAGCCAAGAGACCCAGTACTTC	CASSMGDRESQETQYF
-	-	TRBV4-3	TRBJ2-3	TGCGCCAGCAGCGAAAGGGGGGCGGCAGATACGCAGTATTTT	CASSERGAADTQYF
-	-	TRBV27	TRBJ2-7	TGTGCCAGCAGTTCACCCTACGAGCAGTACTTC	CASSSPYEQYF
TRBD2	-	TRBV9	TRBJ2-2	TGTGCCAGCAGCGTAGGGGGACTAGCGGGAGGGCCAGGCACCGGGGAGCTGTTTTTT	CASSVGGLAGGPGTGELFF
-	-	TRBV6-1	TRBJ1-1	TGTGCCAGCAGTGATCGGGGACCTGAAGCTTTCTTT	CASSDRGPEAFF
-	-	TRBV7-9	TRBJ2-3	TGTGCCAGCTACATATCATCCAGCACAGATACGCAGTATTTT	CASYISSSTDTQYF
TRBD1	-	TRBV15	TRBJ2-2	TGTGCCACCAGCAGGGACAGGGGGTGGGAGCTGTTTTTT	CATSRDRGWELFF
TRBD2	-	TRBV5-5	TRBJ2-5	TGTGCCAGCGCCCGCTGGCTAGCGGGGATCCAAGAGACCCAGTACTTC	CASARWLAGIQETQYF
TRBD2	-	TRBV18	TRBJ2-7	TGTGCCAGCTCACCATCGACTAGCGGGAGGGCCCCGGGCGAGCAGTACTTC	CASSPSTSGRAPGEQYF
TRBD2	-	TRBV6-6	TRBJ2-1	TGTGCCAGCAGTTACCGCCCAGCGGGAGGGCCCCATGAGCAGTTCTTC	CASSYRPAGGPHEQFF
-	-	TRBV28	TRBJ1-1	TGTGCCAGCAGTTCCGGCGGGAACACTGAAGCTTTCTTT	CASSSGGNTEAFF
TRBD1	-	TRBV28	TRBJ1-5	TGTGCCAGCAGTTGGGACAGCGGGGGAGTCAATCAGCCCCAGCATTTT	CASSWDSGGVNQPQHF